A single sample is the source of the 32 T cell receptor beta chains below, sequenced in a study of CD8+CD57+ T cells in acquired aplastic anemia. Genomic DNA provided the template from which TCR beta VDJ and CDR3 profiles were obtained. MiXCR, applied by TCRdb to the reads, yields one record per CDR3 protein. The table has over 100,000 distinct CDR3 sequences, around two fifths seen once. The sequenced sample consisted of sorted CD4+, CD8+, or CD8+CD57+ T cells (not recorded which) from PBMCs. These TCRs come from a human donor in good health, serving as a control.

This clonotype was found many times. The V gene is TRBV20-1, the J gene TRBJ2-3, with 9 bases aligning to TRBD1. Per germline, CDR1 DFQATT and CDR2 SNEGSKA (reference sequence). The CDR3 is 14 amino acids. Trimming removed 5 bases from V and 3 bases from J; junction bases left unmatched: 6. CDR3 sequence reads: CSAPRDRVTDTQYF. CDR3 sequence (DNA): TGCAGTGCTCCCCGGGACAGGGTTACAGATACGCAGTATTTT.

This clonotype was seen many times. The rearrangement links TRBV15 to TRBJ1-5; maybe TRBD1 (5 bases). Trimming removed 1 base at V and 4 bases at J, with 14 bases between. CDR3 length: 16 residues. CDR1 LNHNV and CDR2 YYDKDF come from the germline V gene (reference sequence). In nucleotides, the CDR3 is TGTGCCACCAGCAGAGGACAGTTGATAGGGAATCAGCCCCAGCATTTT. Protein product: CATSRGQLIGNQPQHF.

This chain uses TRBV9 with TRBJ2-1; possibly TRBD2 for D (5 bases). Judging by the DNA end, TRBJ2-7 fits better; the J call may be wrong. The CDR3 consists of 13 residues. CDR1 is SGDLS, CDR2 YYNGEE, per germline. The CDR3 loop reads CASSVTSGDEQYF. The DNA for the CDR3 is TGTGCCAGCAGCGTAACTAGTGGGGACGAGCAGTACTTC.

This clonotype was detected many times. The rearrangement links TRBV2 to TRBJ2-3; 12 bases are shared with TRBD2. The CDR3 is 15 residues long. With V trimmed by 5 bases and J by 4 bases, 4 bases remained unmatched. Germline V gene data show CDR1 as SNHLY and CDR2 as FYNNEI. The CDR3: CASSLAGGGSDTQYF. The CDR3 nucleotides are TGTGCCAGCAGTCTAGCGGGGGGGGGATCAGATACGCAGTATTTT.

The chain is built from TRBV29-1 and TRBJ2-1; D may be TRBD1 or TRBD2 (5 bases each). Germline-derived CDR1 and CDR2 are SQVTM and ANQGSEA. This CDR3 spans 14 amino acids. The V and J ends lost 8 bases and 10 bases respectively, with 24 bases between them. CDR3 protein: CSSWGTGPTTEQFF. CDR3 coding DNA: TGCAGCAGTTGGGGAACGGGACCTACCACGGAGCAGTTCTTC.

The rearrangement links TRBV24-1 to TRBJ1-5; no clear D. The CDR3 consists of 14 residues. Germline assignment: CDR1 KGHDR and CDR2 SFDVKD. V lost 5 bases to trimming and J lost 5 bases, with 12 bases between them. CDR3 in amino acids: CATSGVNSDQPQHF. The DNA for the CDR3 is TGTGCCACCAGTGGGGTGAACAGCGATCAGCCCCAGCATTTT.

Ten or more counts support this clonotype. The chain combines TRBV29-1 with TRBJ2-5; D might be TRBD2 (5 bases). The CDR3 loop spans 12 amino acids. Deletions cut 4 bases from V and 3 bases from J, with 9 bases between. Germline-derived CDR1 and CDR2 are SQVTM and ANQGSEA. The CDR3 loop is CSVGGFEETQYF. The CDR3 DNA sequence: TGCAGCGTTGGAGGGTTTGAAGAGACCCAGTACTTC.

V and J are TRBV20-1 and TRBJ2-3, with unresolved D. CDR1 is DFQATT and CDR2 is SNEGSKA in the germline V gene (reference sequence). V lost 0 bases to trimming and J lost 0 bases, with 10 bases between them. The CDR3 is made up of 15 amino acids. The CDR3 region has the DNA TGCAGTGCTAGAGATCGGATACTAAGCACAGATACGCAGTATTTT. Amino acid sequence: CSARDRILSTDTQYF.

In this sample, this clonotype turned up many times. The chain combines TRBV19 with TRBJ1-5; D call uncertain. Germline CDR1 LNHDA, CDR2 SQIVND (reference sequence). V lost 4 bases and J 2 bases, leaving 3 bases between the germline ends. The CDR3 contains 12 residues. The DNA of the CDR3 is TGTGCCAGTAGTAGGGGCAATCAGCCCCAGCATTTT. It yields the protein CASSRGNQPQHF.

Notes on this clonotype: A read error may explain this, as a much larger clone is one base away. The chain carries TRBV7-2 and TRBJ2-1; D gene uncertain. Trimming took off 11 bases at V and 4 bases at J, with 18 bases between the two ends. The CDR3 contains 14 residues. Germline values: CDR1 SGHTA, CDR2 FQGNSA. CDR3 region: CAGTLSRVYNEQFF. The CDR3, as DNA: TGTGCCGGCACCCTAAGTCGGGTGTACAATGAGCAGTTCTTC.

In its sample, this clonotype was seen many times. The V and J genes are TRBV20-1 and TRBJ1-2; perhaps TRBD1 as D (6 bases). With 5 bases removed from V and 3 bases from J, the gap between germline ends came to 10 bases. The germline gives CDR1 DFQATT, CDR2 SNEGSKA (reference sequence). The CDR3 is 12 residues long. The DNA for the CDR3 is TGCAGTGCTCCTGGACAGTACTATGGCTACACCTTC. Translation: CSAPGQYYGYTF.

This clonotype was seen only a few times. The V call is TRBV5-1, the J call TRBJ1-1, with TRBD1 identical over 7 bases. Germline V gives CDR1 SGHRS, CDR2 YFSETQ. This CDR3 contains 15 residues. Losses at the gene ends were 3 bases for V and 5 bases for J; bases not matched to a gene: 10. The DNA of the CDR3 is TGCGCCAGCAGCTCAACCCAGGGGGGGGGAACTGAAGCTTTCTTT. Encoded protein: CASSSTQGGGTEAFF.

For this clonotype: The junction does not match germline at one end; this may be a read error. V gene TRBV9 combines with J gene TRBJ1-4, with 12 bases that match TRBD1. CDR3 length equals 17 residues. The germline V gene has CDR1 SGDLS and CDR2 YYNGEE. The CDR3 region is CASSQSPGQGAYEKLLF. The CDR3 DNA follows: TGTGCCAGCAGCCAGAGCCCGGGACAGGGGGCGTATGAAAAACTGCTTTTT.

V gene TRBV6-1 combines with J gene TRBJ2-2; D gene uncertain. The CDR3 sequence is 12 residues long. Trimming removed 6 bases from V and 4 bases from J, with 6 bases in between. Germline V gene data show CDR1 as MNHNS and CDR2 as SASEGT. In nucleotides, the CDR3 is TGTGCCAGCAGGAAGGCCACCGGGGAGCTGTTTTTT. Encoded protein: CASRKATGELFF.

The chain is built from TRBV10-3 and TRBJ1-1; D call uncertain. Germline V gene lookup returns CDR1 ENHRY and CDR2 SYGVKD. The length of the CDR3 is 14 residues. Trimming removed 6 bases from V and 1 base from J, with 12 bases in between. The CDR3 spells CAIRLELTNTEAFF. Here the CDR3 DNA reads TGTGCCATCAGATTGGAACTTACGAACACTGAAGCTTTCTTT.

This chain joins TRBV10-3 and TRBJ2-7, with D perhaps being TRBD1 or TRBD2 (6 bases each). The germline V gene encodes CDR1 ENHRY and CDR2 SYGVKD. This CDR3 region has 13 residues. Written as DNA, the CDR3 is TGTGCCAGCAGTTACGGGGGCACAATGAATCCGTACGTC. Translation gives CASSYGGTMNPYV.

The chain joins TRBV20-1 to TRBJ2-7; 13 bases match TRBD2. V lost 5 bases, J lost 6 bases, and 4 bases stayed unmatched. This CDR3 has 13 amino acids. Germline assignment: CDR1 DFQATT and CDR2 SNEGSKA (reference sequence). CDR3 nucleotides: TGCAGTGCTGGACTAGCGGGAGTCGTCGAGCAGTACTTC. This sequence encodes CSAGLAGVVEQYF.

The chain links TRBV19 to TRBJ1-1; TRBD1 matches at 10 bases. The germline gives CDR1 LNHDA, CDR2 SQIVND (reference sequence). The CDR3 has 14 amino acids. J was trimmed by 5 bases and V by 6 bases; bases with no gene match: 6. The CDR3 sequence is CASSLTGGSTEAFF. CDR3 DNA sequence: TGTGCCAGTAGCCTGACAGGGGGCTCGACTGAAGCTTTCTTT.

With respect to this clonotype: Being one base from a much bigger clone, this may be a read error. J is TRBJ2-7 and V is TRBV3-1, with no clear D. The germline gives CDR1 LGHDT, CDR2 YNNKEL (reference sequence). The CDR3 is made up of 11 amino acids. CDR3 nucleotides: TGTGCCAGCAGCCAGAGTTACGAGCAGTGCTTC. Encoded protein: CASSQSYEQCF.

This chain links TRBV18 with TRBJ2-4, with D uncertain. The germline V gene encodes CDR1 KGHSH and CDR2 LQKENI. Between the trimmed V and J ends, which lost 3 bases and 2 bases, there was a span of 11 bases. CDR3 length: 15 residues. In nucleotides, the CDR3 is TGTGCCAGCTCACCGGTTGTGCCCCCCAAAAACATTCAGTACTTC. Translated, it gives CASSPVVPPKNIQYF.

The table lists this clonotype with many counts. The chain employs TRBV4-1 and TRBJ2-1, with TRBD2 matching over 12 bases. CDR1 is MGHRA, CDR2 YSYEKL, per germline. V lost 4 bases, J lost 7 bases, and 5 bases stayed unmatched. The CDR3 loop spans 15 amino acids. CDR3 loop: CASSLRGLAGNEQFF. CDR3 DNA: TGCGCCAGCAGCCTCCGAGGACTAGCGGGAAATGAGCAGTTCTTC.

There are many counts of this clonotype. The junction and the germline gene differ at one end; a read error may be behind it. V and J are TRBV2 and TRBJ2-3; D possibly corresponds to TRBD2 (6 bases). In germline, CDR1 is SNHLY, CDR2 FYNNEI. This CDR3 spans 14 amino acids. This chain's CDR3 is CASSQAGGTDTQYF. CDR3 nucleotides: TGTGCCAGCAGTCAAGCGGGCGGCACAGATACGCAGTATTTT. Full variable domain (remainder filled in from reference TRBV2 and TRBJ2-3): EPEVTQTPSHQVTQMGQEVILRCVPISNHLYFYWYRQILGQKVEFLVSFYNNEISEKSEIFDDQFSVERPDGSNFTLKIRSTKLEDSAMYFCASSQAGGTDTQYFGPGTRLTVL.

This clonotype was seen a few times. A much bigger clone sits one base away, suggesting this may be a read error. It is likely a read error, because the conserved phenylalanine at the end of the CDR3 is missing. This chain links TRBV5-8 with TRBJ2-5, with unresolved D. This CDR3 is built from 12 residues. Per germline, CDR1 SGHTS and CDR2 YDEGEE. The ends were cut back, 1 base at V and 0 bases at J, with 1 base in the middle. The CDR3 sequence is CASSLNQETQYL. For the CDR3, the DNA is TGTGCCAGCAGCTTGAACCAAGAGACCCAGTACCTC.

The chain recombines TRBV7-9 with TRBJ1-2; D is possibly TRBD1 (6 bases). Trimming shortened V by 5 bases and J by 5 bases, and 15 bases separated the two germline ends. Germline assignment: CDR1 SEHNR and CDR2 FQNEAQ (reference sequence). There are 14 residues in the CDR3. The CDR3 coding sequence is TGTGCCAGCAGCCGTCTGGGGGCGCTATATGGCTACACCTTC. The encoded protein is CASSRLGALYGYTF.

A word on this clonotype: Being one base from a much bigger clone, this may be a read error. V gene TRBV14 combines with J gene TRBJ1-6; D is perhaps TRBD1 (5 bases). V lost 4 bases and J 9 bases, leaving 19 bases between the germline ends. CDR3 size: 16 residues. Germline CDR1 SGHDN, CDR2 FVKESK. The CDR3 reads CASSRVGLSTGSPLHF. The CDR3 DNA follows: TGTGCCAGCAGCCGAGTGGGACTTTCAACGGGTTCACCCCTCCACTTT.

By its share, this clonotype is medium-sized. The chain recombines TRBV7-6 with TRBJ1-2, with D possibly TRBD1 on 5 matching bases. Trimming left V 4 bases short and J 7 bases short, with 16 bases between. Germline CDR1 and CDR2: SGHVS and FNYEAQ. This CDR3 spans 14 amino acids. The CDR3 region is CASSSGTEASGYTF. In nucleotides, the CDR3 is TGTGCCAGCAGCTCTGGGACCGAGGCATCTGGCTACACCTTC. Full variable domain (missing parts from reference TRBV7-6 and TRBJ1-2): GAGVSQSPRYKVTKRGQDVALRCDPISGHVSLYWYRQALGQGPEFLTYFNYEAQQDKSGLPNDRFSAERPEGSISTLTIQRTEQRDSAMYRCASSSGTEASGYTFGSGTRLTVV.

This clonotype has just a few counts. One base away lies a much larger clone, so this may be a sequencing read error. The J gene is TRBJ1-5, the V gene TRBV11-2; D is unresolved. The CDR3 runs 18 residues. The germline gives CDR1 SGHAT, CDR2 FQNNGV. The DNA of the CDR3 is TGTGCCAGCAGCTTAGGACACCCTACCTTCGTCACCAATCTGCCCCAGCATTTT. Translated: CASSLGHPTFVTNLPQHF.

As concerns this clonotype: Since a much larger clone is just one base distant, this may be a read error. J is TRBJ1-2 and V is TRBV6-1; no firm D call. CDR1 is MNHNS, CDR2 SASEGT, per germline. This CDR3 is 13 amino acids long. In DNA, the CDR3 is TGTGTCAGCAGTGAATCTTTTAGAGGTGGCTACACCTTC. Protein: CVSSESFRGGYTF.

Comment on this clonotype: At one end the junction does not follow the germline gene, possibly because of a read error. The chain joins TRBV5-8 to TRBJ2-3, with TRBD1 identical over 7 bases. With the DNA end fitting TRBJ2-5 better, the J assignment may be wrong. CDR1 is SGHTS and CDR2 is YDEGEE in the germline V gene. The CDR3 loop spans 14 amino acids. This CDR3 is CASSLDRVQEIQYF. CDR3 nucleotides: TGTGCCAGCAGCTTAGACAGGGTCCAAGAGATCCAGTACTTC.

This clonotype was counted only a few times. The V gene is TRBV3-1, the J gene TRBJ2-4; 13 bases align to TRBD2. The CDR3 has 17 amino acids. Germline loops: CDR1 LGHDT, CDR2 YNNKEL (reference sequence). V lost 3 bases, J lost 1 base, and 3 bases stayed unmatched. The CDR3 here is CASSQGTSGIAKNIQYF. Written as DNA, the CDR3 is TGTGCCAGCAGCCAGGGGACTAGCGGGATTGCCAAAAACATTCAGTACTTC.

The J gene is TRBJ1-1, the V gene TRBV3-1; 8 bases are a match to TRBD1. The germline V gene encodes CDR1 LGHDT and CDR2 YNNKEL (reference sequence). V dropped 4 bases and J dropped 10; count of bases not matched to a gene: 5. CDR3 length: 12 residues. The CDR3 DNA is TGTGCCAGCAGCCGGGACAGGACCCCAGCTTTCTTT. Translation gives CASSRDRTPAFF.

The gene calls are TRBV24-1 and TRBJ1-2; D perhaps matches TRBD1 (5 bases). Germline V lookup: CDR1 KGHDR, CDR2 SFDVKD. The CDR3 consists of 15 residues. V was trimmed by 6 bases and J by 3 bases, leaving 16 bases between them. The CDR3 bases are TGTGCCACCAGTCCCACGGGGGGGAACCACTATGGCTACACCTTC. Translation gives CATSPTGGNHYGYTF.